In its sample, the clone carrying this TCR beta chain was seen once. The antigen is not known. This specimen belongs to a study of graft-versus-host responses after intestinal transplantation. Study background: Recipients got multivisceral, liver-intestinal, or isolated intestinal transplants.

In germline, CDR1 is SGHTS, CDR2 YDEGEE. The CDR3 is 14 residues long. The V end was cut by 0 bases, the J end by 1 base, with 7 bases between. Study observations and caveats: Circulating GvH clones peaking coincided with falling HvG clones soon after transplant. GvH clones surfaced in recipient marrow, some emerging earlier in ileum or blood. Within the allografts of patients who had graft-donor T cell macrochimerism, graft-versus-host to host-versus-graft clonal ratios were high.

The method was immunoSEQ multiplex PCR; TCRdb's version includes in-frame clones alone and lacks a portion of them. The repertoire consists of 96,000 or so clones, with approximately 90% occurring once and the leading ten covering over 0.15%. The chain carries TRBV5-8 and TRBJ1-1; D unclear. This specimen was unstimulated CD4+ T cells sorted from spleen or lymph node cells, taken before intestinal transplant. The TCR comes from a human donor who received an intestinal transplant. CDR3 DNA: TGTGCCAGCAGCTTGGGACACCAGAACACTGAAGCTTTCTTT. This encodes CASSLGHQNTEAFF.